This TCR beta chain was sequenced for a study of cytotoxic CD8 clonotypes in ibrutinib-treated CLL. The method was immunoSEQ multiplex PCR; TCRdb's version includes in-frame clones alone and lacks a portion of them. The sample includes 80,000 to 95,000 clones, roughly 77% of them seen just once. Around 2.1 micrograms of genomic DNA from cryopreserved PBMCs went into TCR beta libraries. The source was PBMCs, collected after 12 months of ibrutinib treatment. The sequence came from a human donor with chronic lymphocytic leukemia.

CDR3 DNA sequence: TGTGCCAGTAGTAAGGGCGGGAGGGCCCGCCAAGAGACCCAGTACTTC. It yields the protein CASSKGGRARQETQYF. V is TRBV19 and J is TRBJ2-5; 9 bases align to TRBD2. Germline V lookup: CDR1 LNHDA, CDR2 SQIVND (reference sequence). The CDR3 totals 16 residues. V was clipped by 4 bases and J by 1 base; unmatched bases: 7. Combining the CDR3 with reference TRBV19 and TRBJ2-5 gives the whole variable domain DGGITQSPKYLFRKEGQNVTLSCEQNLNHDAMYWYRQDPGQGLRLIYYSQIVNDFQKGDIAEGYSVSREKKESFPLTVTSAQKNPTAFYLCASSKGGRARQETQYFGPGTRLLVL.